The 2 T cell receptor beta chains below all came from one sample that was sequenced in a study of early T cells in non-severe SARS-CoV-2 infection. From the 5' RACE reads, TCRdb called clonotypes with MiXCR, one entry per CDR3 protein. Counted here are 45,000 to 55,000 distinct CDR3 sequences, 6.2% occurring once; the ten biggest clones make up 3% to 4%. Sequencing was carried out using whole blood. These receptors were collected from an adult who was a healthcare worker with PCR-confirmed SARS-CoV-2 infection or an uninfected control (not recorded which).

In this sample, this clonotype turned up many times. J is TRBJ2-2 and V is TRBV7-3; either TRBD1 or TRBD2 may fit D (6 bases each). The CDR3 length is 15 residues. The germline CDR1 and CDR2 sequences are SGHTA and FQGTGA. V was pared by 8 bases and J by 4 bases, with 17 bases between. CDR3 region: CASRIGGGGTGELFF. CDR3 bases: TGTGCCAGCCGCATCGGAGGGGGAGGCACCGGGGAGCTGTTTTTT.

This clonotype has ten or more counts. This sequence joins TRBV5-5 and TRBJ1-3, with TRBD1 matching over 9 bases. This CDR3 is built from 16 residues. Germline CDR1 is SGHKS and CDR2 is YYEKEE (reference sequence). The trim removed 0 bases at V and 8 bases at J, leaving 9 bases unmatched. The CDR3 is CASSLEGQGTYDTIYF. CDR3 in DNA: TGTGCCAGCAGCTTGGAGGGACAGGGTACTTACGACACCATATATTTT.